Listed below are T cell receptor beta chains from one sample, sequenced in a study of blood T cell repertoires in COVID-19. Produced via immunoSEQ multiplex PCR; TCRdb's table is partial and in-frame only. The table includes about 100,000 clones, 85% to 90% detected once. Sequencing used peripheral blood. These receptors were taken from a human donor in a cohort sampled during active COVID-19. CDR3s leave out the opening cysteine and the closing phenylalanine or tryptophan. The D gene is left open where the match is weak. Clone size is stated in some rows and not others, as once, few, many or a class when expanded.

D gene	clone size	V gene	J gene	CDR3 protein
NA	once	TRBV4-3	TRBJ2-3	ASSQEGGTQY
TRBD1	NA	TRBV6-6	TRBJ1-2	ASSPGQGVYGYT
NA	NA	TRBV6-5	TRBJ1-2	ASKLGRIGPNGYT
TRBD2	NA	TRBV20-1	TRBJ2-6	SASQYAGALWANVLT
TRBD2	once	TRBV28	TRBJ2-1	ASSFSGNTYNEQF
NA	few	TRBV4-2	TRBJ2-7	ASSQAGTYEQY
NA	NA	TRBV7-2	TRBJ2-7	ASSLDPGAYEQY
NA	NA	TRBV7-2	TRBJ1-2	ASTISTGSGGYT
TRBD2	NA	TRBV5-6	TRBJ2-3	ASSFVAGATDTQY
NA	NA	TRBV3-1/TRBV3-2	TRBJ1-5	ASSLGRGSNQPQH
TRBD2	once	TRBV5-1	TRBJ2-3	ASSSGGPPDTQY
NA	NA	TRBV7-2	TRBJ2-7	ASSLAWQGVEQY
TRBD1	NA	TRBV24-1	TRBJ1-1	ATSDPGTGDLEAF
TRBD1	once	TRBV7-9	TRBJ2-5	ASSLAGTGGETQY
NA	NA	TRBV5-1	TRBJ2-2	ASSDFLATPGELF
TRBD1	NA	TRBV27	TRBJ1-5	ASSHQGDRAQPQH
TRBD1	NA	TRBV5-4	TRBJ1-4	ASSRGHGEKLF
NA	NA	TRBV11-2	TRBJ1-1	ASSLDRPQIEAF